Presented here are 5 T cell receptor beta chains from one specimen sequenced in a study of Ad26.COV2.S vaccination and SARS-CoV-2 variants. Measured with immunoSEQ multiplex PCR; TCRdb has only the in-frame clones, and not every one. The table includes 250,000 or so clones, approximately 88% detected once. The treatment here: roughly 18 received Ad26.COV2.S at low or high dose, single or two shots; about five received placebo; per-sample allocation not given. The study sampled participants on day 63 after the first vaccine or placebo injection. The material sequenced was peripheral blood, taken in a trial of Ad26.COV2.S vaccine versus placebo. The receptors derive from a person aged 18-60 years who received the Ad26.COV2.S COVID-19 vaccine or a placebo.

The V gene is TRBV9, the J gene TRBJ1-6, with a possible D match to TRBD1 (5 bases). The germline V and J ends were trimmed by 0 bases and 14 bases, with 21 bases remaining between them. Germline loops: CDR1 SGDLS, CDR2 YYNGEE. This CDR3 spans 16 amino acids. Here the CDR3 reads CASSVDWGNPMDTLHF. For the CDR3, the DNA is TGTGCCAGCAGCGTAGATTGGGGGAACCCAATGGATACCCTCCACTTT.

The chain employs TRBV4-1 and TRBJ2-5; D gene ambiguous. The CDR3 contains 13 residues. Per the germline V gene, CDR1 is MGHRA and CDR2 is YSYEKL. The V gene lost 2 bases and the J gene lost 1 base, with 5 bases spanning the gap. The CDR3 nucleotides read TGCGCCAGCAGCCAAACACCCCAAGAGACCCAGTACTTC. Amino acid sequence: CASSQTPQETQYF.

The chain combines TRBV7-3 with TRBJ2-1; D is possibly TRBD2 (5 bases). Trimming removed 1 base from V and 3 bases from J, with 7 bases in between. Looked up from germline, CDR1 is SGHTA and CDR2 is FQGTGA. The CDR3 length is 14 residues. Here the CDR3 reads CASSLSGFYNEQFF. In DNA, the CDR3 is TGTGCCAGCAGCTTAAGCGGGTTCTACAATGAGCAGTTCTTC. The variable domain in full, completed from reference TRBV7-3 and TRBJ2-1, reads GAGVSQTPSNKVTEKGKYVELRCDPISGHTALYWYRQSLGQGPEFLIYFQGTGAADDSGLPNDRFFAVRPEGSVSTLKIQRTERGDSAVYLCASSLSGFYNEQFFGPGTRLTVL.

The CDR3 region is CASGTRSENTGELFF. The CDR3 region has the DNA TGTGCCAGCGGGACACGATCAGAAAACACCGGGGAGCTGTTTTTT. The chain couples TRBV4-2 to TRBJ2-2, with D possibly matching TRBD1 (6 bases). The CDR3 consists of 15 residues. Trimming stripped 8 bases from V and 2 bases from J, with 15 bases between. In germline, CDR1 is LGHNA, CDR2 YNFKEQ.

The rearrangement links TRBV11-1 to TRBJ1-6; D ambiguous. Trimming took off 0 bases at V and 10 bases at J, with 4 bases between the two ends. The CDR3 extends over 12 amino acids. Germline V lookup: CDR1 SGHAT, CDR2 FQDESV (reference sequence). CDR3 coding DNA: TGTGCCAGCAGCTTAGCTGGATCACCCCTCCACTTT. As protein: CASSLAGSPLHF.